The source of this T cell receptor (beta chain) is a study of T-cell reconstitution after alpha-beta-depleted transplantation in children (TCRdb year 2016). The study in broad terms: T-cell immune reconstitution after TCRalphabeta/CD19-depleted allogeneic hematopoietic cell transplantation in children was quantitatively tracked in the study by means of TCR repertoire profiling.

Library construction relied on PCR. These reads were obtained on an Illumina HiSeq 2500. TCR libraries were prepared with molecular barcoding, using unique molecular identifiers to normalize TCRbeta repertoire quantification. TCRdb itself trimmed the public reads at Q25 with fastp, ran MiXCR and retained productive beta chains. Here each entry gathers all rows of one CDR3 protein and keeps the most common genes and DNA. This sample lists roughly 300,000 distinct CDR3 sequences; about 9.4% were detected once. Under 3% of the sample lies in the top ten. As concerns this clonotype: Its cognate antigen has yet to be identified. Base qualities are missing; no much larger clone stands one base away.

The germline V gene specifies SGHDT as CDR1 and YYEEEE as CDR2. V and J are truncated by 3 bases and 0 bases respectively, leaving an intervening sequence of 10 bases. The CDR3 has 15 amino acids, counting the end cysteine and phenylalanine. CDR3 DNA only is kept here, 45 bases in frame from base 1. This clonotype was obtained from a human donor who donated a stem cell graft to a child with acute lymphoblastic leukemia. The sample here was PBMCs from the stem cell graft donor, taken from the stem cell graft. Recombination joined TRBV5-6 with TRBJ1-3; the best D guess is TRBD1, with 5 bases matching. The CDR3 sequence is CASSSGGISGNTIYF. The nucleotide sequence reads TGTGCCAGCAGCTCGGGGGGTATCTCTGGAAACACCATATATTTT.